This TCR beta chain was recorded in a study of shared clonotypes between healthy human individuals. TCRdb's copy holds only in-frame clones and misses some; the assay was immunoSEQ multiplex PCR. The repertoire consists of around 2.3 million clones, with more than 90% occurring once and the leading ten covering 0.1% to 0.15%. As concerns this clone: Other DNA sequences in the sample encode the same CDR3.

The V gene's germline CDR1 is SGDLS and CDR2 YYNGEE. The CDR3 length is 15 residues. The V end was cut by 1 base, the J end by 0 bases, with 8 bases between. Sequences were obtained from naive CD4+ T cells sorted from blood. Subset here: CD45RA+ positively selected. This TCR derives from a man aged 18 to 30 in good health. The V call is TRBV9, the J call TRBJ1-3, with no clear D. The CDR3 region is CASSVFGVSGNTIYF. CDR3 coding DNA: TGTGCCAGCAGCGTATTCGGGGTCTCTGGAAACACCATATATTTT. Full variable domain (rest looked up from reference TRBV9 and TRBJ1-3): DSGVTQTPKHLITATGQRVTLRCSPRSGDLSVYWYQQSLDQGLQFLIQYYNGEERAKGNILERFSAQQFPDLHSELNLSSLELGDSALYFCASSVFGVSGNTIYFGEGSWLTVV.